This is a list of T cell receptor beta chains from one sample in a study of blood T cells in healthy people across ages. In TCRdb, the 5' RACE reads were re-called with MiXCR into one record per CDR3 protein. The table has about 640,000 distinct CDR3 sequences, around two fifths seen once. The material sequenced was blood. The receptors here all came from an elderly man in good health. Each CDR3 is given without its conserved first and last residue. The order of the fields is J gene, D gene, CDR3 length, V gene, CDR3 protein. D genes are given only for firm matches.

j_gene: TRBJ2-1; d_gene: TRBD2; len: 13; v_gene: TRBV3-1; CDR3aa: ASSQDWGGYNEQF
j_gene: TRBJ2-1; d_gene: NA; len: 13; v_gene: TRBV9; CDR3aa: ASSVKLSSYNEQF
j_gene: TRBJ1-2; d_gene: NA; len: 17; v_gene: TRBV4-1; CDR3aa: ASSQSISPAGLTNYGYT
j_gene: TRBJ2-7; d_gene: NA; len: 10; v_gene: TRBV3-1; CDR3aa: ASSQARDEQY
j_gene: TRBJ2-3; d_gene: NA; len: 12; v_gene: TRBV2; CDR3aa: ASRRPGATDTQY
j_gene: TRBJ2-1; d_gene: NA; len: 10; v_gene: TRBV24-1; CDR3aa: ATSRESGEQF
j_gene: TRBJ2-1; d_gene: TRBD2; len: 12; v_gene: TRBV29-1; CDR3aa: SVEEGGGPNEQF
j_gene: TRBJ2-5; d_gene: NA; len: 13; v_gene: TRBV7-7; CDR3aa: ASSLWASVQETQY
j_gene: TRBJ1-2; d_gene: NA; len: 15; v_gene: TRBV6-1; CDR3aa: ASIKRLREQTNYGYT
j_gene: TRBJ1-6; d_gene: NA; len: 13; v_gene: TRBV6-1; CDR3aa: ASRPELSYNSPLH
j_gene: TRBJ2-3; d_gene: TRBD2; len: 14; v_gene: TRBV29-1; CDR3aa: STKGGASGSTDTQY
j_gene: TRBJ1-2; d_gene: NA; len: 13; v_gene: TRBV7-2; CDR3aa: ASSLTPYSNYGYT
j_gene: TRBJ2-1; d_gene: TRBD2; len: 14; v_gene: TRBV7-2; CDR3aa: ASSLVQIAGDNEQF
j_gene: TRBJ2-7; d_gene: NA; len: 13; v_gene: TRBV20-1; CDR3aa: SARGGTSRAYEQY
j_gene: TRBJ2-3; d_gene: NA; len: 11; v_gene: TRBV24-1; CDR3aa: ATSGVSTDTQY
j_gene: TRBJ2-7; d_gene: NA; len: 14; v_gene: TRBV20-1; CDR3aa: SARDQPRSSSYEQY
j_gene: TRBJ2-5; d_gene: TRBD1; len: 13; v_gene: TRBV5-1; CDR3aa: ASSLDPGGVETQY
j_gene: TRBJ2-3; d_gene: NA; len: 9; v_gene: TRBV6-2/TRBV6-3; CDR3aa: ASSCSDTQY
j_gene: TRBJ2-7; d_gene: TRBD1; len: 9; v_gene: TRBV10-3; CDR3aa: AITDRGEQY
j_gene: TRBJ2-5; d_gene: NA; len: 9; v_gene: TRBV2; CDR3aa: ASRLVETQY
j_gene: TRBJ2-3; d_gene: NA; len: 14; v_gene: TRBV15; CDR3aa: ATSRGGKRRPDTQY
j_gene: TRBJ2-7; d_gene: NA; len: 10; v_gene: TRBV12-3/TRBV12-4; CDR3aa: ASSLDPRGQY
j_gene: TRBJ2-7; d_gene: TRBD1; len: 13; v_gene: TRBV2; CDR3aa: ASSDEEGAFGEQY
j_gene: TRBJ1-2; d_gene: TRBD1; len: 13; v_gene: TRBV25-1; CDR3aa: ASSVTGGPSFGYT
j_gene: TRBJ1-2; d_gene: TRBD1; len: 13; v_gene: TRBV2; CDR3aa: ASSEAGPGGDGYT
j_gene: TRBJ1-5; d_gene: NA; len: 12; v_gene: TRBV15; CDR3aa: ATSPDGGAQPQH
j_gene: TRBJ2-7; d_gene: NA; len: 14; v_gene: TRBV6-2/TRBV6-3; CDR3aa: ASSYDRGRMGSEQY
j_gene: TRBJ2-3; d_gene: NA; len: 15; v_gene: TRBV9; CDR3aa: ASSAKGGRGGTDTQY
j_gene: TRBJ2-5; d_gene: NA; len: 11; v_gene: TRBV29-1; CDR3aa: SVEAGGSYEQY
j_gene: TRBJ1-6; d_gene: NA; len: 13; v_gene: TRBV9; CDR3aa: SSSVKGDYNSPLH
j_gene: TRBJ1-1; d_gene: NA; len: 12; v_gene: TRBV7-8; CDR3aa: ASRLTDSYTEAF
j_gene: TRBJ2-2; d_gene: NA; len: 10; v_gene: TRBV7-2; CDR3aa: ASGTYTGELF
j_gene: TRBJ2-7; d_gene: NA; len: 11; v_gene: TRBV7-9; CDR3aa: ASSPEGAYEQY
j_gene: TRBJ1-5; d_gene: NA; len: 13; v_gene: TRBV20-1; CDR3aa: SAAGTDVSNQPQH
j_gene: TRBJ1-5; d_gene: TRBD1; len: 12; v_gene: TRBV12-3/TRBV12-4; CDR3aa: ASSVQGTRQPQH
j_gene: TRBJ2-3; d_gene: NA; len: 13; v_gene: TRBV18; CDR3aa: ASSRDTSPGDTQY
j_gene: TRBJ1-2; d_gene: TRBD1; len: 14; v_gene: TRBV4-3; CDR3aa: ASSLQTGASNYGYT
j_gene: TRBJ2-3; d_gene: NA; len: 12; v_gene: TRBV6-6; CDR3aa: ASSNGVSTDTQY
j_gene: TRBJ2-5; d_gene: NA; len: 13; v_gene: TRBV7-9; CDR3aa: ASSFGGLLQETQY
j_gene: TRBJ1-2; d_gene: NA; len: 16; v_gene: TRBV21-1; CDR3aa: ASSKKPPRQGANYGYT
j_gene: TRBJ1-5; d_gene: NA; len: 10; v_gene: TRBV29-1; CDR3aa: SVGWQNQPQH
j_gene: TRBJ2-6; d_gene: TRBD2; len: 16; v_gene: TRBV12-3/TRBV12-4; CDR3aa: ASRSGLAGSSGANVLT
j_gene: TRBJ2-3; d_gene: NA; len: 9; v_gene: TRBV29-1; CDR3aa: STRFGDTQY
j_gene: TRBJ2-7; d_gene: NA; len: 11; v_gene: TRBV5-4; CDR3aa: ASSLAESYEQY
j_gene: TRBJ2-7; d_gene: NA; len: 10; v_gene: TRBV11-2; CDR3aa: ASSPALDEQY
j_gene: TRBJ1-1; d_gene: TRBD1; len: 17; v_gene: TRBV7-2; CDR3aa: ASSLGGEGAIGMNTEAF
j_gene: TRBJ2-7; d_gene: NA; len: 11; v_gene: TRBV3-1; CDR3aa: ASSQKFRVEQY
j_gene: TRBJ1-1; d_gene: NA; len: 11; v_gene: TRBV30; CDR3aa: ACRLTANTEAF
j_gene: TRBJ2-6; d_gene: NA; len: 16; v_gene: TRBV5-4; CDR3aa: ASSLDGGSYSGANVLT
j_gene: TRBJ2-3; d_gene: NA; len: 16; v_gene: TRBV5-6; CDR3aa: ASSPKAVWRGLRDTQY
j_gene: TRBJ1-6; d_gene: NA; len: 14; v_gene: TRBV12-3/TRBV12-4; CDR3aa: ASSLQASLSNSPLH
j_gene: TRBJ2-7; d_gene: NA; len: 13; v_gene: TRBV27; CDR3aa: ASSSSRDRTYEQY
j_gene: TRBJ2-4; d_gene: TRBD1; len: 19; v_gene: TRBV4-3; CDR3aa: ASSQDNRAGTGSFVGNIQY
j_gene: TRBJ2-7; d_gene: NA; len: 12; v_gene: TRBV20-1; CDR3aa: SASGLGLSYEQY
j_gene: TRBJ1-4; d_gene: TRBD1; len: 15; v_gene: TRBV15; CDR3aa: ATSRRPTTGSNEKLF